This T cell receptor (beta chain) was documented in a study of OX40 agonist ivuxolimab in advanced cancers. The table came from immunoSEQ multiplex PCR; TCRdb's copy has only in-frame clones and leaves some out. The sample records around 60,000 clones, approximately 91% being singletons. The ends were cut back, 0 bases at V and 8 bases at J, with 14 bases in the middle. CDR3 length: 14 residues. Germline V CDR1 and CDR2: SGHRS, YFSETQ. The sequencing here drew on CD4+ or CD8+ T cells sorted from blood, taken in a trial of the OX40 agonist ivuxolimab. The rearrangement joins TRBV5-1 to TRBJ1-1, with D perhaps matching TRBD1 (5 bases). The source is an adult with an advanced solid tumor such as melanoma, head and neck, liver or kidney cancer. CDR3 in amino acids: CASSLGGRASEAFF. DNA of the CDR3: TGCGCCAGCAGCTTGGGCGGCAGGGCCTCCGAAGCTTTCTTT.